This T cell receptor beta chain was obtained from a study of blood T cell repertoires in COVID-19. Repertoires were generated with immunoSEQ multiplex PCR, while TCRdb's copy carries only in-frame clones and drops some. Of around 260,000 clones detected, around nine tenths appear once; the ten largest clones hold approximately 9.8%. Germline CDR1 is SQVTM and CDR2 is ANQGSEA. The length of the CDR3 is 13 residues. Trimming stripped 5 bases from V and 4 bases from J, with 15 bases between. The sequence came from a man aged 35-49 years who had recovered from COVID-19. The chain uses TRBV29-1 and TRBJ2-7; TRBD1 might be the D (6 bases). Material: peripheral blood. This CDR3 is CSVRADRLYEQYF. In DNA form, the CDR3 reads TGCAGCGTTCGGGCGGACAGACTTTACGAGCAGTACTTC.